These T cell receptor beta chains were read from a single sample in a study of cytomegalovirus exposure and HLA in healthy donors. TCRdb's copy holds only in-frame clones and misses some; the assay was immunoSEQ multiplex PCR. The table lists some 330,000 clones, 86% of them singletons. The sample taken for sequencing was PBMCs. These receptors originate from a woman aged 18-29 years in good health and CMV-seronegative. Both conserved end residues are trimmed from each CDR3. Each record gives: J gene, clone size, V gene, CDR3 protein. For some rows the clone size is stated as once, few or many, or as a class when expanded; others skip it.

TRBJ1-1,once,TRBV9,ASSVLPQGADTEAF
TRBJ1-1,-,TRBV5-4,ASSPGLGNTEAF
TRBJ2-2,-,TRBV7-3,ASSPRGTQMNTGELF
TRBJ2-3,many,TRBV7-9,ASEAKDSTDTQY
TRBJ1-3,-,TRBV7-8,ASTETGYSGNTIY
TRBJ2-2,-,TRBV27,ASSIRTSGRIFPGELF
TRBJ2-1,-,TRBV2,ASTVGGDRGGEQF
TRBJ2-5,-,TRBV11-1,ASSPFQETQY
TRBJ2-1,-,TRBV5-6,ASSLAQDEQF
TRBJ2-7,-,TRBV2,ATRGQGLTYEQY
TRBJ2-7,once,TRBV5-1,ASSLEFLGQGNEQY
TRBJ2-5,once,TRBV10-3,AISERPGGETQY
TRBJ2-5,once,TRBV6-5,ASSLGLAGGETQY
TRBJ2-3,-,TRBV2,ASTGLVGTDTQY
TRBJ2-3,-,TRBV5-1,ASSLVSGRVLDTQY
TRBJ2-1,-,TRBV6-5,ASSMGGGNNEQF
TRBJ2-5,-,TRBV5-1,ASRDRGLETQY
TRBJ2-7,-,TRBV25-1,ASSGSTSSYYEQY
TRBJ2-7,-,TRBV10-2,ASKKGESYEQY
TRBJ1-5,-,TRBV19,ASSLQDLNQPQH
TRBJ1-1,once,TRBV6-5,ASTLGQLNTEAF
TRBJ1-1,-,TRBV27,ASSLSGRPEAF
TRBJ2-1,-,TRBV7-7,ASSQLDRGRDNEQF
TRBJ2-2,-,TRBV7-6,ASSLSGTGTGELF